Sequencing of this TCR beta chain was carried out in a study of shared clonotypes between healthy human individuals. V was trimmed by 8 bases and J by 4 bases, leaving 16 bases between them. Germline CDR1 SGHRS, CDR2 YFSETQ. This CDR3 has 13 residues. Study-wide findings and caveats: Across subsets, estimated richness was generally greater for naive than for memory populations. Relative to their counterparts shared across all four donors, non-shared clonotypes exhibited diminished generation probabilities.

Each subset's genomic DNA was shared equally among a number of immunoSEQ plates. Sequencing was performed with immunoSEQ multiplex PCR; in TCRdb, only in-frame clones are kept and a portion is missing. The sample holds 150,000 to 200,000 clones, 85% to 95% seen once. As for this clone: The antigen remains unidentified.

The rearrangement links TRBV5-1 to TRBJ2-7; unclear D gene. Sequencing input: naive CD4+ T cells sorted from blood. Subset specified: CD45RA+ positively selected. The TCR originated in a woman in her twenties or thirties in good health. The CDR3, as DNA: TGCGCCAGTTCGGGCGCGGTCGGTTACGAGCAGTACTTC. It yields the protein CASSGAVGYEQYF.